The 18 T cell receptor beta chains below were found in one sample sequenced in a study of T cell repertoires in cytomegalovirus infection. TCRdb analysed the reads with MiXCR anew, one entry per CDR3 protein. The data hold fewer than 550,000 distinct CDR3 sequences, with approximately 32% observed a single time. The sequenced sample consisted of PBMCs. These TCRs come from a human donor in good health (CMV status not recorded). Some clones in this sample may be carry-over from other donors' samples.

This clonotype has ten or more counts. V gene TRBV7-6 combines with J gene TRBJ2-2; D uncertain. CDR3 length equals 15 residues. The V gene lost 1 base and the J gene lost 5 bases, with 11 bases spanning the gap. Per germline, CDR1 SGHVS and CDR2 FNYEAQ. The CDR3 here is CASSLVQERTGELFF. The CDR3 nucleotides read TGTGCCAGCAGCTTAGTCCAGGAAAGGACCGGGGAGCTGTTTTTT.

This clonotype was seen a handful of times. The chain combines TRBV15 with TRBJ1-2; D is ambiguous. CDR1 is LNHNV, CDR2 YYDKDF, per germline (reference sequence). The V gene lost 0 bases and the J gene lost 0 bases, with 11 bases spanning the gap. This CDR3 region has 16 residues. The CDR3 here is CATSRDPVLTNYGYTF. CDR3 DNA: TGTGCCACCAGCAGAGATCCGGTACTAACTAACTATGGCTACACCTTC.

The table lists this clonotype with a few counts. V gene TRBV5-6 combines with J gene TRBJ1-5; 10 nucleotides agree with TRBD1. Germline V gene sequence: CDR1 SGHDT, CDR2 YYEEEE. There are 16 residues in the CDR3. Trimming took 0 bases from V and 2 from J; bases not matched to a gene: 2. The CDR3 here is CASSLAGTGGNQPQHF. The CDR3, as DNA: TGTGCCAGCAGCTTGGCAGGGACAGGGGGCAATCAGCCCCAGCATTTT. The full variable domain, its missing parts supplied by reference TRBV5-6 and TRBJ1-5, is DAGVTQSPTHLIKTRGQQVTLRCSPKSGHDTVSWYQQALGQGPQFIFQYYEEEERQRGNFPDRFSGHQFPNYSSELNVNALLLGDSALYLCASSLAGTGGNQPQHFGDGTRLSIL.

V usage is TRBV7-3 and J usage is TRBJ1-2; no clear D. V dropped 2 bases and J dropped 5 bases, with 9 bases sitting between them. This CDR3 spans 13 amino acids. Germline V CDR1 and CDR2: SGHTA, FQGTGA. The CDR3 is CASSLGPAYGYTF. CDR3 DNA sequence: TGTGCCAGCAGCTTAGGGCCAGCTTATGGCTACACCTTC.

In its sample, this clonotype was seen a few times. V gene TRBV4-1 combines with J gene TRBJ1-5; 7 nucleotides match TRBD1. This CDR3 is 17 amino acids long. Germline-derived CDR1 and CDR2 are MGHRA and YSYEKL. With V trimmed by 1 base and J by 2 bases, 8 bases remained unmatched. The CDR3 loop is CASSQGGQTIGNQPQHF. In DNA, the CDR3 is TGCGCCAGCAGCCAAGGGGGACAGACTATTGGCAATCAGCCCCAGCATTTT.

To note about this clonotype: The junction differs from germline at one of its ends, possibly a read error. The V call is TRBV6-2 or TRBV6-3, the J call TRBJ2-1; D is unresolved. CDR1 is MNHEY and CDR2 is SVGEGT in the germline V gene. The CDR3 length is 14 residues. The CDR3, as DNA: TGTTCCAGCAACATGCAGCCGGGCTACAATGAGCAGTTCTTC. Protein product: CSSNMQPGYNEQFF.

The table lists this clonotype with a few counts. The chain couples TRBV19 to TRBJ1-1, with unresolved D. The CDR3 sequence is 12 residues long. V was trimmed by 3 bases and J by 1 base, leaving 3 bases between them. Germline CDR1 LNHDA, CDR2 SQIVND (reference sequence). The CDR3 spells CASSMENTEAFF. CDR3 nucleotides: TGTGCCAGTAGTATGGAGAACACTGAAGCTTTCTTT.

The chain couples TRBV5-5 to TRBJ2-7; 10 nucleotides line up with TRBD1. The CDR3 has 15 amino acids. Germline-derived CDR1 and CDR2 are SGHKS and YYEKEE (reference sequence). Trimming removed 4 bases from V and 4 bases from J; junction bases left unmatched: 8. CDR3 DNA: TGTGCCAGCAGCGCGGGGACAGGGGCTGGATACGAGCAGTACTTC. Its protein is CASSAGTGAGYEQYF.

This clonotype came up a few times. The chain has TRBV7-3 and TRBJ1-4, with TRBD1 matching 9 bases. The CDR3 totals 16 residues. Germline CDR1 and CDR2: SGHTA and FQGTGA. J lost 5 bases, V lost 11 bases, and 15 bases had no gene match. CDR3 bases: TGTGCCTCCAGAAAGGCCCAGGGGACAGGGAATGAAAAACTGTTTTTT. Translated, it gives CASRKAQGTGNEKLFF.

Many counts were recorded for this clonotype. The chain has TRBV4-1 and TRBJ2-7; perhaps D is TRBD1 or TRBD2 (5 bases each). The CDR3 contains 15 residues. Germline V gives CDR1 MGHRA, CDR2 YSYEKL. V lost 4 bases to trimming and J lost 5 bases, with 18 bases between them. CDR3 loop: CASSRTEGPSNEQYF. CDR3 nucleotides: TGCGCCAGCAGCCGCACCGAGGGGCCTTCCAACGAGCAGTACTTC.

This clonotype occurred a few times. This chain joins TRBV2 and TRBJ1-5; maybe TRBD1 (5 bases). Germline-derived CDR1 and CDR2 are SNHLY and FYNNEI. V dropped 2 bases and J dropped 5 bases, with 7 bases sitting between them. The CDR3 spans 13 residues. The CDR3, as DNA: TGTGCCAGCAGTGAACGGGGCTATCAGCCCCAGCATTTT. Protein sequence: CASSERGYQPQHF.

This rearrangement joins TRBV10-3 to TRBJ2-2; D may match TRBD1 or TRBD2 (5 bases each). V was trimmed by 6 bases and J by 4 bases, leaving 12 bases between them. Germline assignment: CDR1 ENHRY and CDR2 SYGVKD. The CDR3 runs to 14 residues. DNA of the CDR3: TGTGCCATCAGCCGGGACGGGTCCACCGGGGAGCTGTTTTTT. Its protein product is CAISRDGSTGELFF.

Notes on this clonotype: Its ends do not fully match the called genes, so a read error is possible. This sequence joins TRBV4-1 and TRBJ2-2, with D perhaps matching TRBD1 or TRBD2 (5 bases each). The V gene's germline CDR1 is MGHRA and CDR2 YSYEKL. This CDR3 has 17 residues. CDR3 DNA: TGCTCCAGCAGCCAAGATATCGGGGCCCCGAACACCGGGGAGCTGTTTTTT. It is translated as CSSSQDIGAPNTGELFF.

This clonotype was counted ten times or more. The chain joins TRBV7-9 to TRBJ1-2, with D perhaps matching TRBD1 (6 bases). Germline loops: CDR1 SEHNR, CDR2 FQNEAQ (reference sequence). V lost 4 bases and J lost 3, with 21 bases in between. CDR3 length: 17 amino acids. The CDR3 DNA is TGTGCCAGCAGCTCGGACAGCCCTCAATTCATTTACTATGGCTACACCTTC. Translated, it gives CASSSDSPQFIYYGYTF. The full variable domain, in which reference TRBV7-9 and TRBJ1-2 provide the parts outside the CDR3, is DTGVSQNPRHKITKRGQNVTFRCDPISEHNRLYWYRQTLGQGPEFLTYFQNEAQLEKSRLLSDRFSAERPKGSFSTLEIQRTEQGDSAMYLCASSSDSPQFIYYGYTFGSGTRLTVV.

In the case of this clonotype: Just one base apart from a much larger clone, this may be a read error. V is TRBV12-3 or TRBV12-4 and J is TRBJ1-1; tentatively, D is TRBD1 (5 bases). Between the trimmed V and J ends, which lost 0 bases and 7 bases, there was a span of 12 bases. The CDR3 extends over 14 amino acids. The CDR3 spells CASSLAGVVGEAFF. The CDR3 nucleotides read TGTGCCAGCAGTTTAGCAGGGGTTGTGGGTGAAGCTTTCTTT.

This clonotype was counted a single time. CDR3 region: CASSLQGRGAFGKEQFF. CDR3 in DNA: TGTGCCAGCAGCCTACAGGGGCGGGGTGCCTTTGGCAAGGAGCAGTTCTTC. This chain connects TRBV7-2 to TRBJ2-1; D is possibly TRBD1 (7 bases). CDR1 and CDR2 (germline): SGHTA, FQGNSA. The CDR3 has 17 residues. V was trimmed by 5 bases and J by 10 bases, leaving 27 bases between them.

The chain couples TRBV2 to TRBJ1-5; TRBD1 matches 8 bases. Trimming at V came to 8 bases and at J to 6 bases, leaving 9 bases not matched to a gene. This CDR3 has 14 amino acids. Germline CDR1 is SNHLY and CDR2 is FYNNEI. This CDR3 is CASGPDRVRQPQHF. The CDR3 region has the DNA TGTGCCAGCGGCCCGGACAGGGTTCGTCAGCCCCAGCATTTT.

This clonotype was counted only a few times. The chain links TRBV6-2 or TRBV6-3 to TRBJ1-4; D is unclear. This CDR3 comprises 14 residues. Trimming pared 5 bases from V and 4 bases from J, leaving 11 bases between. CDR1 is MNHEY and CDR2 is SVGEGT in the germline V gene. CDR3 DNA sequence: TGTGCCAGCAGTGCGTCGTGGTTTAATGAAAAACTGTTTTTT. Its protein product is CASSASWFNEKLFF.